A single sample gave rise to the 13 T cell receptor beta chains below, sequenced in a study of T cells after yellow fever vaccination. TCRdb redid the calling of the 5' RACE reads with MiXCR, one entry per CDR3 protein. The sample holds 200,000 to 300,000 distinct CDR3 sequences; 5.5% to 8.5% are singletons and the top ten take about 0.95%. Sequencing was performed on CD4+ T cells sorted from PBMCs, taken on the day of the yellow fever booster vaccination. The origin of the receptors is a man aged 30 to 45 who received the YFV17D yellow fever vaccine.

This clonotype came up a few times. V gene TRBV7-8 combines with J gene TRBJ2-7; TRBD2 agrees at 14 bases. In germline, CDR1 is SGHVS, CDR2 FQNEAQ. After removal of 6 bases from V and 0 bases from J, the junction contained 13 bases not matched to a gene. The CDR3 has 19 residues. The CDR3 DNA sequence: TGTGCCAGCAGACCCCGGGGACTAGCGGGAGCACACATCTCCTACGAGCAGTACTTC. Its translation: CASRPRGLAGAHISYEQYF. The whole variable domain, remainder taken from reference TRBV7-8 and TRBJ2-7, is GAGVSQSPRYKVAKRGQDVALRCDPISGHVSLFWYQQALGQGPEFLTYFQNEAQLDKSGLPSDRFFAERPEGSVSTLKIQRTQQEDSAVYLCASRPRGLAGAHISYEQYFGPGTRLTVT.

The chain links TRBV6-2 or TRBV6-3 to TRBJ2-3; 10 bases are shared with TRBD2. CDR1 is MNHEY and CDR2 is SVGEGT in the germline V gene. Losses at the gene ends were 7 bases for V and 5 bases for J; bases not matched to a gene: 12. The CDR3 contains 16 residues. The CDR3 nucleotides read TGTGCCAGCACCGACGGGGTAGCGGGAGGATTAGATACGCAGTATTTT. Amino acids: CASTDGVAGGLDTQYF.

This chain uses TRBV7-3 with TRBJ2-3, with 7 positions matching TRBD2. V gave up 5 bases and J gave up 0 bases; unmatched junction bases: 11. The CDR3 totals 17 residues. Per germline, CDR1 SGHTA and CDR2 FQGTGA. This CDR3 is CASSPGVAGPSTDTQYF. In DNA form, the CDR3 reads TGTGCCAGCAGCCCCGGGGTAGCGGGCCCCAGCACAGATACGCAGTATTTT.

DNA for the CDR3: TGTGCCAGCAGCTTGACTGGGGGAGTTCCTGAGCAGTTCTTC. Residues: CASSLTGGVPEQFF. J is TRBJ2-1 and V is TRBV7-9; D possibly uses TRBD1 or TRBD2 (5 bases each). Germline V CDR1 and CDR2: SEHNR, FQNEAQ (reference sequence). The CDR3 runs to 14 residues. With 3 bases removed from V and 9 bases from J, the gap between germline ends came to 15 bases.

This clonotype was detected a few times. The chain combines TRBV10-3 with TRBJ2-2; D remains unclear. This CDR3 region has 11 residues. Trimming removed 6 bases at V and 6 bases at J, with 5 bases between. CDR1 and CDR2 from the germline V gene are ENHRY and SYGVKD. CDR3: CAISQAGELFF. The CDR3, as DNA: TGTGCCATCAGCCAAGCCGGGGAGCTGTTTTTT.

This clonotype was seen at least ten times. The chain links TRBV24-1 to TRBJ2-1, with no clear D. Germline CDR1 is KGHDR and CDR2 is SFDVKD. Deletions cut 3 bases from V and 8 bases from J, with 10 bases between. The CDR3 covers 13 residues. The CDR3 here is CATSDPGPHEQFF. DNA for the CDR3: TGTGCCACCAGTGATCCGGGTCCCCATGAGCAGTTCTTC.

The rearrangement joins TRBV7-2 to TRBJ2-7; tentatively, D is TRBD2 (6 bases). The CDR3 has 15 residues. The V gene lost 5 bases and the J gene lost 7 bases, with 21 bases spanning the gap. CDR1 and CDR2 (germline): SGHTA, FQGNSA. This chain's CDR3 is CASSLPSDYPKEQYF. The CDR3 DNA follows: TGTGCCAGCAGCCTTCCTAGCGACTATCCTAAAGAGCAGTACTTC.

This clonotype was seen a handful of times. The V gene is TRBV7-2, the J gene TRBJ2-2, with a weak D call TRBD2 (6 bases). V was clipped by 0 bases and J by 7 bases, with 12 bases between them. The CDR3 consists of 15 residues. The germline V gene has CDR1 SGHTA and CDR2 FQGNSA. The DNA of the CDR3 is TGTGCCAGCAGCTTAGCGGGAAGGGGAGGCGGGGAGCTGTTTTTT. Its translation: CASSLAGRGGGELFF.

This clonotype was seen only a few times. The rearrangement uses TRBV20-1 and TRBJ1-5; maybe TRBD1 (5 bases). Germline CDR1 reads DFQATT; CDR2 reads SNEGSKA (reference sequence). The V and J ends lost 5 bases and 4 bases respectively, with 12 bases between them. The CDR3 is 13 amino acids. DNA of the CDR3: TGCAGTGCTTTGGGGCAGGAGAATCAGCCCCAGCATTTT. Its protein product is CSALGQENQPQHF.

This clonotype came up a few times. V is TRBV5-1 and J is TRBJ2-1; 8 bases match TRBD2. Germline CDR1 and CDR2: SGHRS and YFSETQ. The CDR3 is made up of 15 amino acids. J was trimmed by 7 bases and V by 0 bases; bases with no gene match: 6. The CDR3, as DNA: TGCGCCAGCAGCTTGGTCGGGCGGGAGGAGAATGAGCAGTTCTTC. It codes for CASSLVGREENEQFF. Supplemented by reference TRBV5-1 and TRBJ2-1, the full variable domain reads KAGVTQTPRYLIKTRGQQVTLSCSPISGHRSVSWYQQTPGQGLQFLFEYFSETQRNKGNFPGRFSGRQFSNSRSEMNVSTLELGDSALYLCASSLVGREENEQFFGPGTRLTVL.

For this clonotype: An end of the junction differs from the germline gene, which may be a read error. This chain joins TRBV20-1 and TRBJ2-2; 9 positions match TRBD1. CDR1 is DFQATT, CDR2 SNEGSKA, per germline (reference sequence). The CDR3 loop spans 16 amino acids. CDR3 in amino acids: CCARVGTGPNTGELFF. The CDR3 bases are TGCTGTGCTAGAGTAGGGACAGGGCCGAACACCGGGGAGCTGTTTTTT.

This clonotype was observed at least ten times. This chain connects TRBV18 to TRBJ1-5; D possibly corresponds to TRBD1 (5 bases). In germline, CDR1 is KGHSH, CDR2 LQKENI. The CDR3 covers 14 residues. V shed 6 bases and J shed 7 bases, with 16 bases lying between them. CDR3 loop: CASSPGGISQPQHF. In DNA form, the CDR3 reads TGTGCCAGCTCCCCCGGGGGGATAAGCCAGCCCCAGCATTTT.

This chain connects TRBV20-1 to TRBJ2-3; 7 bases fit TRBD1. The germline V gene has CDR1 DFQATT and CDR2 SNEGSKA (reference sequence). V trimming: 6 bases; J trimming: 0 bases; junction bases outside the gene matches: 6. The CDR3 has 14 amino acids. The DNA for the CDR3 is TGCAGTGCCACCCGGGACAGAAGCACAGATACGCAGTATTTT. Protein sequence: CSATRDRSTDTQYF.